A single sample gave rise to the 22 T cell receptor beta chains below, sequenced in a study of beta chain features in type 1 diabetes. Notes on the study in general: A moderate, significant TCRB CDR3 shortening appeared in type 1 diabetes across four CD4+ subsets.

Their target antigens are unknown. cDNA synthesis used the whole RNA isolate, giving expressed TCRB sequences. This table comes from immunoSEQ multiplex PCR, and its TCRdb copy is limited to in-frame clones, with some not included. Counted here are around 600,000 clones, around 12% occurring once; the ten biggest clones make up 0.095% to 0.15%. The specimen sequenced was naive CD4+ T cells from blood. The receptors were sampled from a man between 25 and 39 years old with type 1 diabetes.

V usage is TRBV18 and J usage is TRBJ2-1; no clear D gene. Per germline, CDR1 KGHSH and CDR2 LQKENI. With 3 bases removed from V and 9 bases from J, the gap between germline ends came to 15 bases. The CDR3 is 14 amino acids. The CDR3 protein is CASSPGYKDREQFF. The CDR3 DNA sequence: TGTGCCAGCTCACCGGGTTACAAAGATCGTGAGCAGTTCTTC.

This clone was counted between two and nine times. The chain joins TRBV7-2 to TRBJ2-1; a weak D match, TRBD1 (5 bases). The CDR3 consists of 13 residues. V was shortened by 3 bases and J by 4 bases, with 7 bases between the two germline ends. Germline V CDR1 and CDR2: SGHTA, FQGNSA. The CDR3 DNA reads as TGTGCCAGCAGCTTCACAGGTTACAATGAGCAGTTCTTC. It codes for CASSFTGYNEQFF. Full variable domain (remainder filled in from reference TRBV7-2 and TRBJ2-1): GAGVSQSPSNKVTEKGKDVELRCDPISGHTALYWYRQSLGQGLEFLIYFQGNSAPDKSGLPSDRFSAERTGGSVSTLTIQRTQQEDSAVYLCASSFTGYNEQFFGPGTRLTVL.

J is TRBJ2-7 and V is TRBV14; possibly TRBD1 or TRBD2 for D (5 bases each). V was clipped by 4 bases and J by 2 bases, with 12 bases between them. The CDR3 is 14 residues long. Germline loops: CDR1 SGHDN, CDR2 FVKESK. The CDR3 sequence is CASSRGRITYEQYF. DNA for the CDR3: TGTGCCAGCAGCCGGGGACGGATAACCTACGAGCAGTACTTC.

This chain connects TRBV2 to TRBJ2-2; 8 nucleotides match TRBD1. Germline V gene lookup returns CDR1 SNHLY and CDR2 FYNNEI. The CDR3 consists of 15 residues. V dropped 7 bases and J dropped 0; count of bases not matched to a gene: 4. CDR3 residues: CASTPGQANTGELFF. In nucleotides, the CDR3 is TGTGCCAGCACTCCGGGACAGGCGAACACCGGGGAGCTGTTTTTT. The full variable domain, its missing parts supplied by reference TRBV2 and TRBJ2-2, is EPEVTQTPSHQVTQMGQEVILRCVPISNHLYFYWYRQILGQKVEFLVSFYNNEISEKSEIFDDQFSVERPDGSNFTLKIRSTKLEDSAMYFCASTPGQANTGELFFGEGSRLTVL.

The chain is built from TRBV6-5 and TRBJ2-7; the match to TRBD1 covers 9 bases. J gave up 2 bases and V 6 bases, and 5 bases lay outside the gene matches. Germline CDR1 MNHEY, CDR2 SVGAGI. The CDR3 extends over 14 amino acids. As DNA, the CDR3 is TGTGCCAGCAGGGGGACAGGGTTGCCCTACGAGCAGTACTTC. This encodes CASRGTGLPYEQYF.

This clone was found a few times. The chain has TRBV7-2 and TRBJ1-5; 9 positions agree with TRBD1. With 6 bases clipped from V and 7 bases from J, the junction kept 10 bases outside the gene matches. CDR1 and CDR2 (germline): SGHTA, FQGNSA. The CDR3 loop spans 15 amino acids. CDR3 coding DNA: TGTGCCAGCAGTTCCGGGACAGGGCTCGGACAGCCCCAGCATTTT. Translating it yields CASSSGTGLGQPQHF.

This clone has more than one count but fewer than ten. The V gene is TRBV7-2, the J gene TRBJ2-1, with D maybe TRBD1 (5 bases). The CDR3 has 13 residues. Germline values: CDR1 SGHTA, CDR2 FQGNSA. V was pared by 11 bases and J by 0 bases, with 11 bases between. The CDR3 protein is CALQASSYNEQFF. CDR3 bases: TGTGCCTTACAGGCAAGCTCCTACAATGAGCAGTTCTTC. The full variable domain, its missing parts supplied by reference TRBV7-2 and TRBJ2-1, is GAGVSQSPSNKVTEKGKDVELRCDPISGHTALYWYRQSLGQGLEFLIYFQGNSAPDKSGLPSDRFSAERTGGSVSTLTIQRTQQEDSAVYLCALQASSYNEQFFGPGTRLTVL.

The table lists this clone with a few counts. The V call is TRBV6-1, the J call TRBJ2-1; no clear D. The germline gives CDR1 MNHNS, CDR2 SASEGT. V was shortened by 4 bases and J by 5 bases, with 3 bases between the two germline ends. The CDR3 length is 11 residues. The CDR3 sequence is CASSAHNEQFF. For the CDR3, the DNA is TGTGCCAGCAGTGCCCACAATGAGCAGTTCTTC.

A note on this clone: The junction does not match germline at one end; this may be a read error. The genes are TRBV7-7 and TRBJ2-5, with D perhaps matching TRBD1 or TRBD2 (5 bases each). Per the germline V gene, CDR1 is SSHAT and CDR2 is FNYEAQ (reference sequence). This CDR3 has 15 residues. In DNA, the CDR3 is TGTGCTAGCAGCTTAGGGACCGCACTCGGAGAGACCCAGTACTTC. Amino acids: CASSLGTALGETQYF.

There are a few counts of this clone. Written as DNA, the CDR3 is TGTGCCAGCAGCCCTCAACTAGGTGGGTCACCCCTCCACTTT. Translating gives CASSPQLGGSPLHF. This rearrangement joins TRBV9 to TRBJ1-6, with D hard to call. The CDR3 has 14 amino acids. Per the germline V gene, CDR1 is SGDLS and CDR2 is YYNGEE. Deletions cut 4 bases from V and 10 bases from J, with 15 bases between.

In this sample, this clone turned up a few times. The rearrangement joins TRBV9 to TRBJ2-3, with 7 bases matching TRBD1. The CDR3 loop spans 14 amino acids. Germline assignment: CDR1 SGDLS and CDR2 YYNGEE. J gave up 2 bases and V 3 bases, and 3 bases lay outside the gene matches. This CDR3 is CASSATGFTDTQYF. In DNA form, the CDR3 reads TGTGCCAGCAGCGCGACAGGGTTCACAGATACGCAGTATTTT.

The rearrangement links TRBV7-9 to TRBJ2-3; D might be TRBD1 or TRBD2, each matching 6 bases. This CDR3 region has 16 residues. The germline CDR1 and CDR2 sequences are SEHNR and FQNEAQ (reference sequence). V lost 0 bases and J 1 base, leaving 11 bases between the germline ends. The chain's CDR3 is CASSLAGASGTDTQYF. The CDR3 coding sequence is TGTGCCAGCAGCTTAGCGGGGGCTAGCGGCACAGATACGCAGTATTTT.

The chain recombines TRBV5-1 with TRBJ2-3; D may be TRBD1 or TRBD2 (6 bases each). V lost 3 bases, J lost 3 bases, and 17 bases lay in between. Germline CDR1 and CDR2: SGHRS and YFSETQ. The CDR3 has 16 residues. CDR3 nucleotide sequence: TGCGCCAGCAGCTCAAAAAGGGGGGATGGGACAGATACGCAGTATTTT. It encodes CASSSKRGDGTDTQYF.

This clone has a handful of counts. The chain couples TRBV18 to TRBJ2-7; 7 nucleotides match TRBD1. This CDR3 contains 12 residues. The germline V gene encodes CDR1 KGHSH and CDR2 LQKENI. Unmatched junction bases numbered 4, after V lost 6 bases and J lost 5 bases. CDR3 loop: CASSPDRDEQYF. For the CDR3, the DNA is TGTGCCAGCTCGCCCGACAGGGACGAGCAGTACTTC. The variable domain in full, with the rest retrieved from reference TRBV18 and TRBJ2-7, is NAGVMQNPRHLVRRRGQEARLRCSPMKGHSHVYWYRQLPEEGLKFMVYLQKENIIDESGMPKERFSAEFPKEGPSILRIQQVVRGDSAAYFCASSPDRDEQYFGPGTRLTVT.

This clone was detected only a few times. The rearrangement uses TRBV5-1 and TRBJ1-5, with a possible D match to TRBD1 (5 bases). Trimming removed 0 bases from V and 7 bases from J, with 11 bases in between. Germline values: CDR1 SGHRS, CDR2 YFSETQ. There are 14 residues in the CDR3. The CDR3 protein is CASSLGGAQQPQHF. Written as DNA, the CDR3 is TGCGCCAGCAGCTTGGGTGGGGCGCAGCAGCCCCAGCATTTT.

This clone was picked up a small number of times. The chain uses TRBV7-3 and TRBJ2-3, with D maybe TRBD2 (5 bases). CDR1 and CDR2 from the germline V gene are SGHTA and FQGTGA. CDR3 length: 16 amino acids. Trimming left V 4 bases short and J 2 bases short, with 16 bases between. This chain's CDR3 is CASSSQPSGNTDTQYF. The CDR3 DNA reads TGTGCCAGCAGCTCCCAACCAAGCGGAAACACAGATACGCAGTATTTT.

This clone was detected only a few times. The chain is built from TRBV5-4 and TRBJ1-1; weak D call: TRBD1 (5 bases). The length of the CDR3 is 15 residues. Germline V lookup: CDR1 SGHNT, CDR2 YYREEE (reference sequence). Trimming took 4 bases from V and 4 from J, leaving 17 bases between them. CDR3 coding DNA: TGTGCCAGCAGCCCGGGAGGGCAGGGCCCCACTGAAGCTTTCTTT. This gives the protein CASSPGGQGPTEAFF.

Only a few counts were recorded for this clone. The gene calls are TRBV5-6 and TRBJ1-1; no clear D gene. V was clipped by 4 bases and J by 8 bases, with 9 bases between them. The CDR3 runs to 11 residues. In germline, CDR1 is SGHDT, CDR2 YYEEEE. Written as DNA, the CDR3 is TGTGCCAGCAGCCAACACGGAGAAGCTTTCTTT. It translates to CASSQHGEAFF.

CDR3 region: CASSRFTDTQYF. Here the CDR3 DNA reads TGTGCCAGCAGCCGTTTCACAGATACGCAGTATTTT. The chain is built from TRBV14 and TRBJ2-3; D gene ambiguous. Trimming took 4 bases from V and 2 from J, leaving 4 bases between them. This CDR3 has 12 amino acids. Germline V gene lookup returns CDR1 SGHDN and CDR2 FVKESK.

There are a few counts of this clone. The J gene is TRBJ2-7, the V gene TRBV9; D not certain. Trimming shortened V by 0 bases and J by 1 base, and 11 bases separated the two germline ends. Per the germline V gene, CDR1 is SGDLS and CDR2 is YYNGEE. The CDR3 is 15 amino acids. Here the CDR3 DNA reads TGTGCCAGCAGCGTAGACTCGGGCAGGTCCTACGAGCAGTACTTC. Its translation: CASSVDSGRSYEQYF. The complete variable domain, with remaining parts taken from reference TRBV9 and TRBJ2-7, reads DSGVTQTPKHLITATGQRVTLRCSPRSGDLSVYWYQQSLDQGLQFLIQYYNGEERAKGNILERFSAQQFPDLHSELNLSSLELGDSALYFCASSVDSGRSYEQYFGPGTRLTVT.

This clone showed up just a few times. This CDR3 is CSVATGGVSQPQHF. The CDR3 nucleotides read TGCAGCGTCGCGACAGGGGGTGTGAGTCAGCCCCAGCATTTT. V and J are TRBV29-1 and TRBJ1-5; 9 nucleotides align to TRBD1. Germline CDR1 is SQVTM and CDR2 is ANQGSEA. Trimming took 6 bases from V and 6 from J; bases not matched to a gene: 9. The CDR3 has 14 amino acids.

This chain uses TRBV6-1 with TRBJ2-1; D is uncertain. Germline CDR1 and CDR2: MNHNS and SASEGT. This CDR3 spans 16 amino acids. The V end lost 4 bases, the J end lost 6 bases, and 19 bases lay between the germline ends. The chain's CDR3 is CASSAGPADFSNEQFF. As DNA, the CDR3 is TGTGCCAGCAGTGCTGGGCCGGCTGACTTCTCCAATGAGCAGTTCTTC.